The clone carrying this TCR beta chain was found a few times. Its antigen remains unknown. V gave up 7 bases and J gave up 7 bases, with 11 bases separating them. CDR1 is MNHEY and CDR2 is SVGAGI in the germline V gene. The CDR3 totals 13 residues. Sequencing used immunoSEQ multiplex PCR; TCRdb keeps in-frame clones, though not all of them. Here the sample spans around 220,000 clones, 94% being singletons. This specimen belongs to a study of T cell responses to AZD1222 COVID-19 vaccine. Study-wide findings and caveats: Spike-wide coverage was observed for vaccine-associated CD4 TCRs, with dominant responses at 160-218 and 743-854. Spike-specific TCR breadth and depth rose after two AZD1222 doses. Reportedly, nearly half of unique spike TCRs recognized epitopes outside B.1.351/B.1.1.7 mutations. No day 14 peak samples; only post-peak repertoires were characterized.

Sequencing was performed on peripheral blood, taken 28 days after the second dose of the MenACWY control vaccine. The TCR originated in an adult who received the MenACWY meningococcal vaccine as a control. The chain employs TRBV6-5 and TRBJ1-6, with D hard to call. In nucleotides, the CDR3 is TGTGCCAGCAAAGTTGGAGAGAATTCACCCCTCCACTTT. It codes for CASKVGENSPLHF.